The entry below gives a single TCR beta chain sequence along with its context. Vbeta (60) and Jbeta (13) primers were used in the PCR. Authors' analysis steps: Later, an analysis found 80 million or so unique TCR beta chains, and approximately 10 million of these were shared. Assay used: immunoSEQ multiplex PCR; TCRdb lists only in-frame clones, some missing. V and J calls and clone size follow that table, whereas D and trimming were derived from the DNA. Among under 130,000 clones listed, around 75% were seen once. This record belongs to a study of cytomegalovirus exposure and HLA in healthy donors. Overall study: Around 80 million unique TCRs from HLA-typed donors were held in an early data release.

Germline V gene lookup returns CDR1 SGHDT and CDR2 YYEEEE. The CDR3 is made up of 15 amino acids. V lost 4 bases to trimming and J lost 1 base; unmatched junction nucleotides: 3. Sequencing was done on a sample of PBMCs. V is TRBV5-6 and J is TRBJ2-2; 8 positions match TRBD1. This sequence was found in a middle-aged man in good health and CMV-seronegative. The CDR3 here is CASSATGVNTGELFF. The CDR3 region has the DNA TGTGCCAGCAGCGCGACAGGGGTGAACACCGGGGAGCTGTTTTTT.